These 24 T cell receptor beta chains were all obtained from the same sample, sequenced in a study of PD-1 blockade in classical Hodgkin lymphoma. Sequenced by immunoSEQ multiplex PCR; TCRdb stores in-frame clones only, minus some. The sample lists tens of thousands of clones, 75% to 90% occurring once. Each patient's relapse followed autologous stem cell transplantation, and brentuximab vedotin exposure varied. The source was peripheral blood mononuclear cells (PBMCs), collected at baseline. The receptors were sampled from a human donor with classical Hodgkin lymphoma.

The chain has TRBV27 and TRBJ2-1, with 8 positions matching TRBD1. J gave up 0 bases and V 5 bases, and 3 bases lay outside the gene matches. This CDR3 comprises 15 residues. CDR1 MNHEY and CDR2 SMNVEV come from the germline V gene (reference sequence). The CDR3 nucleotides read TGTGCCAGCAGTACGGACAGGGACTCCTACAATGAGCAGTTCTTC. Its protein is CASSTDRDSYNEQFF.

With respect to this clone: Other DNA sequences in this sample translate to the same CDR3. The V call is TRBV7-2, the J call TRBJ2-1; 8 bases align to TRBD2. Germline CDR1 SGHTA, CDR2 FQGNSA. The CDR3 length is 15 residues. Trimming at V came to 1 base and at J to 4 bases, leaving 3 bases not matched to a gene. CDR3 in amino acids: CASSLGLAGYNEQFF. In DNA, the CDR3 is TGTGCCAGCAGCTTAGGTCTAGCGGGTTACAATGAGCAGTTCTTC.

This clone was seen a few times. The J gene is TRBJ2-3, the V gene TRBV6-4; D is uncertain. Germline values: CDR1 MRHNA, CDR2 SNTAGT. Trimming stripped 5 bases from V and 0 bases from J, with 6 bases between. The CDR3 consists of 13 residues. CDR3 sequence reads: CASSLISTDTQYF. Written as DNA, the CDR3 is TGTGCCAGCAGTCTAATAAGCACAGATACGCAGTATTTT.

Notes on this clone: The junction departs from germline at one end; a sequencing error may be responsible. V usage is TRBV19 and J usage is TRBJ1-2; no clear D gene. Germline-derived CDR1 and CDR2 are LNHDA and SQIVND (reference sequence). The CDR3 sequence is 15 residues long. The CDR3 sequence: CASSIEKHPGYGYTF. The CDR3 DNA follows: TGTGCCAGTAGCATAGAAAAACACCCGGGCTATGGCTACACCTTC. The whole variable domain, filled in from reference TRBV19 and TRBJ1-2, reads DGGITQSPKYLFRKEGQNVTLSCEQNLNHDAMYWYRQDPGQGLRLIYYSQIVNDFQKGDIAEGYSVSREKKESFPLTVTSAQKNPTAFYLCASSIEKHPGYGYTFGSGTRLTVV.

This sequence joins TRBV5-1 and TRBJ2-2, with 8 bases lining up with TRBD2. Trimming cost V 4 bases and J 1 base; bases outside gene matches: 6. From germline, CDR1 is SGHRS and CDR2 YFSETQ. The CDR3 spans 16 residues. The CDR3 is CASSPLAVQNTGELFF. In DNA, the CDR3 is TGCGCCAGCAGCCCACTAGCGGTCCAGAACACCGGGGAGCTGTTTTTT.

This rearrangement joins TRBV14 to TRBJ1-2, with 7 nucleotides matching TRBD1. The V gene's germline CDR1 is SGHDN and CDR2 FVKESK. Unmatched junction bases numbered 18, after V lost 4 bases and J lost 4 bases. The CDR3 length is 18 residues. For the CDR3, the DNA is TGTGCCAGCAGCCGCGGGAACTCAGGGGGTAGAAGCGCCTATGGCTACACCTTC. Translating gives CASSRGNSGGRSAYGYTF.

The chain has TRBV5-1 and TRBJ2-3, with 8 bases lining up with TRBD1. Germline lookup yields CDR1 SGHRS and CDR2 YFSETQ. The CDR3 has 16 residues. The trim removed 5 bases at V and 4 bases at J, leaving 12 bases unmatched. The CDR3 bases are TGCGCCAGCAGTTTCTCCGGACAGGGTATTTCAGATACGCAGTATTTT. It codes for CASSFSGQGISDTQYF.

CDR3 amino acids: CASSSGGRHTEAFF. The CDR3 DNA sequence: TGTGCCAGCAGTTCGGGGGGCCGGCACACTGAAGCTTTCTTT. The rearrangement joins TRBV28 to TRBJ1-1; perhaps TRBD1 as D (6 bases). Germline CDR1 reads MDHEN; CDR2 reads SYDVKM. The CDR3 is made up of 14 amino acids. Trimming stripped 4 bases from V and 3 bases from J, with 12 bases between.

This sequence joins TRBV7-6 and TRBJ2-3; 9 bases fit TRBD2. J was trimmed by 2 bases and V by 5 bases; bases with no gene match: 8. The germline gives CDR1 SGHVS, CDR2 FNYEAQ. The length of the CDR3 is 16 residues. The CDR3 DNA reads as TGTGCCAGCAGCATTAGCGGGGGAGACCTCACAGATACGCAGTATTTT. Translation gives CASSISGGDLTDTQYF.

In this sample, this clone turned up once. The CDR3 reads CASSHQSGQGAYEQYF. The CDR3 region has the DNA TGTGCCAGCAGCCACCAGTCGGGACAGGGGGCGTACGAGCAGTACTTC. This chain links TRBV9 with TRBJ2-7; 12 nucleotides match TRBD1. Germline loops: CDR1 SGDLS, CDR2 YYNGEE. V trimming: 4 bases; J trimming: 4 bases; junction bases outside the gene matches: 9. The CDR3 length is 16 residues.

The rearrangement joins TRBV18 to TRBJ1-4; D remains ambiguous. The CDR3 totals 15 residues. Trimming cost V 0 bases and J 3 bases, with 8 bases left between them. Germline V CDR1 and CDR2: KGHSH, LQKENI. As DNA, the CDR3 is TGTGCCAGCTCACCACCGGACGGATCTAATGAAAAACTGTTTTTT. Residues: CASSPPDGSNEKLFF.

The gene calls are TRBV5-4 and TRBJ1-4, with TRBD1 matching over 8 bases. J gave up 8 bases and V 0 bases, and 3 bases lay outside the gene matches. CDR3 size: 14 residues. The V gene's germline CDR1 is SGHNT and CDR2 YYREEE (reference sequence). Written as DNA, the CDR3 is TGTGCCAGCAGCTTGGGAGACAGGGGCGAAAAACTGTTTTTT. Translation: CASSLGDRGEKLFF.

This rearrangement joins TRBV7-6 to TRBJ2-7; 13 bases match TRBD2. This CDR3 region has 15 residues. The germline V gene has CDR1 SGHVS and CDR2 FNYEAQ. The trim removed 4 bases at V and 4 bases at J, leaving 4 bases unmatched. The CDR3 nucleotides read TGTGCCAGCAGCTCAGGACTAGCGGGAGCTTACGAGCAGTACTTC. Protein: CASSSGLAGAYEQYF.

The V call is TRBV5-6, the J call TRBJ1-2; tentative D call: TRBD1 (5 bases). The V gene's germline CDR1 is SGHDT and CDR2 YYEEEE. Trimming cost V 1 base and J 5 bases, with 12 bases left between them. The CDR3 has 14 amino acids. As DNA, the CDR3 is TGTGCCAGCAGCTTGAGGGGACGGCTATATGGCTACACCTTC. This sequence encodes CASSLRGRLYGYTF.

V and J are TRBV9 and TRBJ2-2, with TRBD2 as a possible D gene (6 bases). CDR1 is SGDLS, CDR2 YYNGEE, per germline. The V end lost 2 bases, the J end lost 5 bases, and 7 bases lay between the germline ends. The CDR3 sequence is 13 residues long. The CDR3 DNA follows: TGTGCCAGCAGCGTTGGGGGGACCGGGGAGCTGTTTTTT. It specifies CASSVGGTGELFF.

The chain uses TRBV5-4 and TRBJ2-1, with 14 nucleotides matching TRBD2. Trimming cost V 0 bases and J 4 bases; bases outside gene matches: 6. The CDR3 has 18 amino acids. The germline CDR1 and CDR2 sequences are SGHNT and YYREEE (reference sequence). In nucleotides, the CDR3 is TGTGCCAGCAGCTTGGGACTAGCGGGAGGGACCCGGTACAATGAGCAGTTCTTC. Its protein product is CASSLGLAGGTRYNEQFF.

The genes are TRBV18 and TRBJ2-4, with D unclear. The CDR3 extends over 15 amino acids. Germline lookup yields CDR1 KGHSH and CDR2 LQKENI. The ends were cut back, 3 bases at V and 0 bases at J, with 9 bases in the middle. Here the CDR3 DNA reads TGTGCCAGCTCACCCTGGGCGGCAGCCAAAAACATTCAGTACTTC. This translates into CASSPWAAAKNIQYF.

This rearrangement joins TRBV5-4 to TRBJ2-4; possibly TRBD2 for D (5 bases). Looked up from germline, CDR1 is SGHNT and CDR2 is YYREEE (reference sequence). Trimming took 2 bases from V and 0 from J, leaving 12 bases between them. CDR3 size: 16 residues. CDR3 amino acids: CASSFIGNLAKNIQYF. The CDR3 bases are TGTGCCAGCAGCTTTATCGGGAATCTAGCCAAAAACATTCAGTACTTC. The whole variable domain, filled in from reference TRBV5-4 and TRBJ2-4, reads ETGVTQSPTHLIKTRGQQVTLRCSSQSGHNTVSWYQQALGQGPQFIFQYYREEENGRGNFPPRFSGLQFPNYSSELNVNALELDDSALYLCASSFIGNLAKNIQYFGAGTRLSVL.

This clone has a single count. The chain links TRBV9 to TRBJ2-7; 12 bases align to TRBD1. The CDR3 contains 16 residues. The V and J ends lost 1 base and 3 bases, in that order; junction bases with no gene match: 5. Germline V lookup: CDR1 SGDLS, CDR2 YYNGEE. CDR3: CASSVHGTGGIYEQYF. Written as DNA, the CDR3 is TGTGCCAGCAGCGTACACGGGACAGGGGGCATCTACGAGCAGTACTTC.

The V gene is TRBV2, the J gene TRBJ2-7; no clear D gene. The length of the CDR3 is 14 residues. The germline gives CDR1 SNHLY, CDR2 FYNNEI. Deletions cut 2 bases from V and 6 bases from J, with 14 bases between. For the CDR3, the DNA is TGTGCCAGCAGTGAACTGCACGGATTCGCCGAGCAGTACTTC. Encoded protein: CASSELHGFAEQYF.

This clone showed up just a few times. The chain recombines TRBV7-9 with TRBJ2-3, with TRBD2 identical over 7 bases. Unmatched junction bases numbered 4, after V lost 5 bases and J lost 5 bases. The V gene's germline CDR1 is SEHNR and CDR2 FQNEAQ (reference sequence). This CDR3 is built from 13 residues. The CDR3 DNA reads TGTGCCAGCAGCGTCAGGGAGGGAGATACGCAGTATTTT. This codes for CASSVREGDTQYF.

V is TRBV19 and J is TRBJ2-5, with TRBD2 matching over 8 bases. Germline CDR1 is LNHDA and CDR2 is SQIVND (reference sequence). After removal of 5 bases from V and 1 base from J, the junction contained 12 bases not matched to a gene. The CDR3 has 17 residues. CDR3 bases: TGTGCCAGTAGTCTCGGTTGGGCCAGCGGGGGCCAAGAGACCCAGTACTTC. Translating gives CASSLGWASGGQETQYF.

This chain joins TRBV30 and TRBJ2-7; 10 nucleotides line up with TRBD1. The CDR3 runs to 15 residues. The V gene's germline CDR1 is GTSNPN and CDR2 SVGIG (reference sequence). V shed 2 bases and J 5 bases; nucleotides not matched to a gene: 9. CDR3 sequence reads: CAWSSPRQGANEQYF. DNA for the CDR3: TGTGCCTGGAGTTCCCCCCGACAGGGGGCCAACGAGCAGTACTTC.

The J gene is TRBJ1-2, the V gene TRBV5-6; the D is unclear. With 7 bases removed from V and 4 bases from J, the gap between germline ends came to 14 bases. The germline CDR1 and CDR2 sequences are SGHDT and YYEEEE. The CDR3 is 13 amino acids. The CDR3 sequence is CASLQGNGYGYTF. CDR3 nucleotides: TGTGCCAGCCTTCAAGGAAACGGCTATGGCTACACCTTC.